This T cell receptor (beta chain) was documented in a study of T cell clonotyping in hematopoietic cell transplantation (dated by TCRdb to 2020 to 2022). The study in broad terms: A total of more than 110 blood samples were gathered in the study from roughly 37 consecutive transplant recipients along with their related donors. Recruitment of patients was conducted between September 2015 and 2017, and follow-up was continued until September 2020 or death. The investigation overall reported the following: Sample size was limited, and cells were not sorted, so CD4 and CD8 repertoire contributions could not be separated. Broader posttransplant TCR repertoire diversity was predicted by donor and pretransplant recipient Inverse Simpson Index values. A decrease in recipient TCR diversity was observed after transplant, and a progressive increase in pathologically expanded clonotypes was seen from day 30 to day 180. Overlap with donor repertoires was found for only a small fraction of recipient repertoires, with over 95% found to appear de novo at the given depth.

What the time point label conveys for this sample: 100 days after allo-HCT. Blood samples were obtained from recipients approximately 28 days before transplant and at days 30, 100 and 180 after transplant. Nuclei Lysis Solution was used to extract genomic DNA from fresh or cryopreserved unfractionated peripheral blood mononuclear cells. The immunoSEQ assay, a bias-controlled multiplex PCR with V- and J-specific primers, was used to amplify TCR beta CDR3 regions from genomic DNA. A proprietary barcode and Illumina adapter sequences were added to the CDR3 amplicons in a second PCR step. CDR3 libraries were sequenced on an Illumina MiSeq instrument. In the original analysis: Export and quality control were done with immunoSEQ Analyzer 3.0, while downstream analyses used R Bioconductor and Immunarch. Only productive rearrangements in the normalized downsampled data set were used to calculate repertoire metrics. In the normalized cohort, clonotypes with more than 5 templates were defined as pathologically expanded. The Inverse Simpson Index served as the measure of repertoire diversity. CMV-specificity analyses were carried out on the non-normalized data set to capture all clonotypes. This is the immuneACCESS table as TCRdb keeps it, with only in-frame sequences that have V and J called. A part of the clones is gone; compared with another copy, unresolved V genes explain less than half, and the rest is unexplained. V and J calls and clone size are as listed in that table; D and trimming were resolved from the DNA. In all, the sample holds over 4,500 clones, and about two thirds of those were seen once. The leading ten clones occupy around a quarter of the sample.

At the junction V is shortened by 3 bases and J by 5 bases, with 8 bases in between. Inclusive of the bounding cysteine and phenylalanine, the CDR3 is 13 residues long. Here the CDR3 DNA is all that survives: 39 bases in frame from base 1. From the germline V gene, CDR1 is SGHTA and CDR2 is FQGNSA. About this clone itself: The specificity of this receptor is unknown. The record has no base qualities; no much larger clone is one base away.

The V and J genes are TRBV7-2 and TRBJ1-3; too little of a D gene remains to name it. The sequencing here drew on PBMCs, taken 100 days after allogeneic stem cell transplant. The TCR sequence derives from a female patient aged 50-65 years who had an allogeneic stem cell transplant, so the T cells may come from the graft donor. Some clones in this sample may be carry-over from other donors' samples. The DNA is TGTGCCAGCAGCTTTCAGATGAGAAACACCATATATTTT. Its protein is CASSFQMRNTIYF.